This T cell receptor (beta chain) was identified in a study of regulatory T cells in long-lasting Graves disease. Regarding time point: persistent/refractory GD, antithyroid drugs over 5 years with positive TRAb. Preparation of the TCR library used RNA extracted from PBMCs. Through Arm-PCR of CDR3 regions and iRepertoire HTBI primers, TCR beta libraries were built. TCRdb itself ran the multiplex PCR reads through MiXCR, one entry per CDR3 protein. The sample contains around 340,000 distinct CDR3 sequences, 20% of which appear only once. From germline, CDR1 is LNHDA and CDR2 SQIVND (reference sequence). The CDR3 consists of 14 residues. The V end was cut by 7 bases, the J end by 3 bases, with 15 bases between.

The sequenced sample was peripheral blood mononuclear cells (PBMCs), obtained when the disease was refractory, from a patient treated with antithyroid drugs. The J gene is TRBJ1-1, the V gene TRBV19, with a possible D match to TRBD1 (5 bases). This TCR came from a female donor with Graves disease. The CDR3 sequence: CASIPKFRDTEAFF. The CDR3 region has the DNA TGTGCCAGTATACCCAAGTTCAGGGACACTGAAGCTTTCTTT.